The 4 T cell receptor beta chains below were found in one sample sequenced in a study of early T cells in non-severe SARS-CoV-2 infection (dated by TCRdb to the early 2020s). Library prep was done by 5' RACE. TCRdb lists the instrument as NextSeq 500. TCRdb ran its own pipeline on the public reads, namely fastp trimming at Q25 and MiXCR clone calling, and kept in-frame beta chains. Rows matching on CDR3 protein sequence are summarized as one entry with the most common DNA and genes. The sample yields tens of thousands of distinct CDR3 sequences; approximately 7.1% were counted once. Together, the top ten hold approximately 4.5% of the sample. The sample consisted of whole blood. The receptors shown here come from an adult who was a healthcare worker with PCR-confirmed SARS-CoV-2 infection or an uninfected control (not recorded which).

This clonotype was recorded many times. The chain links TRBV2 to TRBJ2-5, with TRBD2 as a possible D gene (6 bases). V lost 0 bases and J 2 bases, leaving 13 bases between the germline ends. Germline V gene lookup returns CDR1 SNHLY and CDR2 FYNNEI. This CDR3 comprises 16 residues. CDR3 sequence reads: CASSEALRGTQETQYF. The CDR3 DNA reads TGTGCCAGCAGTGAAGCGCTTCGAGGGACTCAAGAGACCCAGTACTTC.

This clonotype was counted between two and nine times. This sequence joins TRBV6-6 and TRBJ2-7, with D possibly matching TRBD1 (5 bases). The ends were cut back, 4 bases at V and 6 bases at J, with 16 bases in the middle. The germline gives CDR1 MNHNY, CDR2 SVGAGI (reference sequence). This CDR3 comprises 14 residues. The CDR3 sequence: CASSSTAGLSEQYF. The DNA of the CDR3 is TGTGCCAGCAGTTCCACGGCAGGGTTGTCCGAGCAGTACTTC.

The V gene is TRBV20-1, the J gene TRBJ1-2, with D tentatively TRBD1 (6 bases). Trimming cost V 5 bases and J 3 bases, with 16 bases left between them. The CDR3 contains 14 residues. Per germline, CDR1 DFQATT and CDR2 SNEGSKA (reference sequence). CDR3 coding DNA: TGCAGTGCTGGGGGGGCTTCGTCCTACTATGGCTACACCTTC. It codes for CSAGGASSYYGYTF.

This clonotype was picked up many times. This chain links TRBV29-1 with TRBJ1-2; D unclear. This CDR3 has 11 residues. Germline CDR1 is SQVTM and CDR2 is ANQGSEA. Trimming shortened V by 7 bases and J by 1 base, and 7 bases separated the two germline ends. In DNA, the CDR3 is TGCAGCGCCCGGTATAACTATGGCTACACCTTC. Translating it yields CSARYNYGYTF.